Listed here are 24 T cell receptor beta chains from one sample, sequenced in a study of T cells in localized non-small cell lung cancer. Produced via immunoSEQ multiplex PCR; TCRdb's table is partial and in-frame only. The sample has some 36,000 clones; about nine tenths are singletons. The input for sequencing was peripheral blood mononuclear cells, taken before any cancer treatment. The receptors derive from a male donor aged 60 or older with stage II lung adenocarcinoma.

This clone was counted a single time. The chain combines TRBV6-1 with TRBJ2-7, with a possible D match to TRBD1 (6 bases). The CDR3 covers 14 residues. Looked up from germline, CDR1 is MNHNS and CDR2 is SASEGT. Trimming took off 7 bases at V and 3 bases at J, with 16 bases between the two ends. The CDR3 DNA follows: TGTGCCAGCACAGGGACACCGGGTGGCTACGAGCAGTACTTC. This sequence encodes CASTGTPGGYEQYF.

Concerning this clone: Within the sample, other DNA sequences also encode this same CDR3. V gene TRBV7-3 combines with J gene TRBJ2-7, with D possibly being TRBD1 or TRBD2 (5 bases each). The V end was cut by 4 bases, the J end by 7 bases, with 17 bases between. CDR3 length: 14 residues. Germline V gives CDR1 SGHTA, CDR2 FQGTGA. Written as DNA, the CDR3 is TGTGCCAGCAGCTCTAACCCCTACGAGGGGGAGCAGTACTTC. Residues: CASSSNPYEGEQYF.

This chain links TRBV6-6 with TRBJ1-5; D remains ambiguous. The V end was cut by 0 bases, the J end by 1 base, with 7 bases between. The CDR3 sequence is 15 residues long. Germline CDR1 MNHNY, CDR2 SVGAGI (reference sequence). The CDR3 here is CASSYSEESNQPQHF. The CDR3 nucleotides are TGTGCCAGCAGTTACTCGGAGGAGAGCAATCAGCCCCAGCATTTT.

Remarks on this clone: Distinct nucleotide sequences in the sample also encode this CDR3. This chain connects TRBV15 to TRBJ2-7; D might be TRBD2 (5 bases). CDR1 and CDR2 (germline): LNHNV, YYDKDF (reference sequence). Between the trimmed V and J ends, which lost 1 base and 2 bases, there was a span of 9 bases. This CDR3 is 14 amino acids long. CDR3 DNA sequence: TGTGCCACCAGCAGAGCTGGAGGCCCCTACGAGCAGTACTTC. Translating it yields CATSRAGGPYEQYF.

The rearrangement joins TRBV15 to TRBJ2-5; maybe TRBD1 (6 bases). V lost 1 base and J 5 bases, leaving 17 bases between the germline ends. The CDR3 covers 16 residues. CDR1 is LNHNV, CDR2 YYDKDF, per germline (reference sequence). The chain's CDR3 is CATSRGGPFDRETQYF. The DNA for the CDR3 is TGTGCCACCAGCAGAGGTGGCCCCTTTGACAGGGAGACCCAGTACTTC.

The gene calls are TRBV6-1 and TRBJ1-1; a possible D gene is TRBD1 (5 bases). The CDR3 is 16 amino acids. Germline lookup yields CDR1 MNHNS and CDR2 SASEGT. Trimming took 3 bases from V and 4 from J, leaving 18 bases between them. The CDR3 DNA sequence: TGTGCCAGCAGTGAGTATGGGAACAGGCCGGCCACTGAAGCTTTCTTT. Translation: CASSEYGNRPATEAFF.

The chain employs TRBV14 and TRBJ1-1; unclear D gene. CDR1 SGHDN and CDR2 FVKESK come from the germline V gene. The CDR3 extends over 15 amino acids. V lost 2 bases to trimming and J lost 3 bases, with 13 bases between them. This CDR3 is CASSQFSGWDTEAFF. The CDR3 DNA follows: TGTGCCAGCAGCCAATTTTCAGGATGGGACACTGAAGCTTTCTTT.

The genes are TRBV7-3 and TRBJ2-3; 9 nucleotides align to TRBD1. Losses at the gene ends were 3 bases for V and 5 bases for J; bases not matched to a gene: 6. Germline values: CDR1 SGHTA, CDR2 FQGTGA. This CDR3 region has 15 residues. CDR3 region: CASSLSTGGVDTQYF. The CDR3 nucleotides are TGTGCCAGCAGCTTGTCGACAGGGGGTGTAGATACGCAGTATTTT.

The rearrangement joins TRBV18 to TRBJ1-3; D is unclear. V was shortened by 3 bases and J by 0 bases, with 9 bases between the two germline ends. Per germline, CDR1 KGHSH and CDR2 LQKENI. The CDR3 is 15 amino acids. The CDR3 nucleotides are TGTGCCAGCTCACCCCCATTCAACTCTGGAAACACCATATATTTT. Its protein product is CASSPPFNSGNTIYF.

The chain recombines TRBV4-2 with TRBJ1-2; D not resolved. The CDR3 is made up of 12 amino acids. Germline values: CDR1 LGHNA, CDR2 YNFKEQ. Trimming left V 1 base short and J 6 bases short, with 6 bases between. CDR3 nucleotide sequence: TGTGCCAGCAGCCAAGTAGGCGATGGCTACACCTTC. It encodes CASSQVGDGYTF.

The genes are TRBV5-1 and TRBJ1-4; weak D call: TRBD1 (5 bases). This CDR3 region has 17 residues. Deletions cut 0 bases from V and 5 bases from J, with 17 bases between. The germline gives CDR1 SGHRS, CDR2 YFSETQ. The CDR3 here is CASSLAPGAGKNEKLFF. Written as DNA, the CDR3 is TGCGCCAGCAGCTTGGCCCCCGGGGCAGGGAAAAATGAAAAACTGTTTTTT.

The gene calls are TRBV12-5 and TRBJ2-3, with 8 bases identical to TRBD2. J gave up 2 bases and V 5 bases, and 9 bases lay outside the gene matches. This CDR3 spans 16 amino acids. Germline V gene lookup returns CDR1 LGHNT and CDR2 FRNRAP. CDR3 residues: CASGIGLAIHTDTQYF. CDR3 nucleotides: TGTGCTAGTGGTATCGGACTAGCTATTCACACAGATACGCAGTATTTT.

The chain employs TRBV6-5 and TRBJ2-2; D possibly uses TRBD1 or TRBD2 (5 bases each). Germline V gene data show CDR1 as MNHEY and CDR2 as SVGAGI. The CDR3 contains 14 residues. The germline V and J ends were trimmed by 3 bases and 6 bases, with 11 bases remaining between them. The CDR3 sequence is CASSYGTTAGELFF. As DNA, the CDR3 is TGTGCCAGCAGTTATGGGACGACAGCCGGGGAGCTGTTTTTT.

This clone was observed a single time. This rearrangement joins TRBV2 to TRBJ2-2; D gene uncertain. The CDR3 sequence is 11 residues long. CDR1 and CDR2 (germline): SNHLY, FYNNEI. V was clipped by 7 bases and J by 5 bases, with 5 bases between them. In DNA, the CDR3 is TGTGCCAGCATGGAAACCGGGGAGCTGTTTTTT. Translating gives CASMETGELFF.

The CDR3 sequence is CASSSQGWKETQYF. CDR3 sequence (DNA): TGTGCCAGCAGCTCACAGGGTTGGAAAGAGACCCAGTACTTC. V usage is TRBV5-4 and J usage is TRBJ2-5, with D possibly TRBD1 on 6 matching bases. This CDR3 has 14 residues. Trimming took 3 bases from V and 3 from J, leaving 12 bases between them. Germline assignment: CDR1 SGHNT and CDR2 YYREEE (reference sequence).

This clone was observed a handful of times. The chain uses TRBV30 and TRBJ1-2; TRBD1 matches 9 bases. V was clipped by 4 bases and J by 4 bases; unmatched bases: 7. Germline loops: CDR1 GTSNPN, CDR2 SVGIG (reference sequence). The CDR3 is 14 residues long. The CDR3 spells CAWTVTGGSYGYTF. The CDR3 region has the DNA TGTGCCTGGACGGTGACAGGGGGATCCTATGGCTACACCTTC.

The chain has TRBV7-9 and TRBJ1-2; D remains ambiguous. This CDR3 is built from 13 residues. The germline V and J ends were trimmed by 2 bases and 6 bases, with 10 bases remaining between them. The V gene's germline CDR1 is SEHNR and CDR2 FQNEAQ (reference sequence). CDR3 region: CASSLQPRDGYTF. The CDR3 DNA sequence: TGTGCCAGCAGCTTACAACCGCGTGATGGCTACACCTTC.

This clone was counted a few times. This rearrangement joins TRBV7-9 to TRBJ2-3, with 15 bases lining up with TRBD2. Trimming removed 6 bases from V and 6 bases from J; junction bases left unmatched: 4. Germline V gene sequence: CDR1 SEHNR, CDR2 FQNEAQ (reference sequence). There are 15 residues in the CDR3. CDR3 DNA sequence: TGTGCCAGCAGGGGGACTAGCGGGAGGACCGATACGCAGTATTTT. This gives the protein CASRGTSGRTDTQYF.

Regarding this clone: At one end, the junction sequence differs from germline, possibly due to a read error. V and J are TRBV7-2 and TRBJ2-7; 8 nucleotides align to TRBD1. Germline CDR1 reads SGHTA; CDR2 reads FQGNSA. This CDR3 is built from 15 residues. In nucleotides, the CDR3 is TGTGCCAGCAGCGTAGCCCGGGACAGGACCTACGAGCAGTACTTC. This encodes CASSVARDRTYEQYF.

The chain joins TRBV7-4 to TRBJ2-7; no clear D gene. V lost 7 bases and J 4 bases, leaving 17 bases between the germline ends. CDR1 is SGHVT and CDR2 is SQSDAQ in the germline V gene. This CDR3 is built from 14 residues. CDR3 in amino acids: CASTPSFSPYEQYF. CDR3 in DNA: TGTGCCAGCACCCCCTCCTTCTCACCTTACGAGCAGTACTTC.

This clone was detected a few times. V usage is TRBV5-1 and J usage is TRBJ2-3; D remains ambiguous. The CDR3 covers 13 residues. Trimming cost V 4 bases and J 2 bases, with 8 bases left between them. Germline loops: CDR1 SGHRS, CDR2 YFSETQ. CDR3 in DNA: TGCGCCAGCAGCCTAGGAGCCACAGATACGCAGTATTTT. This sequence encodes CASSLGATDTQYF.

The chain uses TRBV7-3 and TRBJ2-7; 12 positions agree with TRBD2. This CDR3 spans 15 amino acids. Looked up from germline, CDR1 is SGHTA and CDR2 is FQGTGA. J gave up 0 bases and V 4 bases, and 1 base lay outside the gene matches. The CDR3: CASSSSGGVSYEQYF. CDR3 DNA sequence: TGTGCCAGCAGCTCTAGCGGGGGGGTCTCCTACGAGCAGTACTTC.

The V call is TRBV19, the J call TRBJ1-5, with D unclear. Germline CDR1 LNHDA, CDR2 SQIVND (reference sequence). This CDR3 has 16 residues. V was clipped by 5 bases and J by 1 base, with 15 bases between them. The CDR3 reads CASSPERALSNQPQHF. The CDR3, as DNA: TGTGCCAGTAGTCCAGAAAGGGCCCTGAGCAATCAGCCCCAGCATTTT.

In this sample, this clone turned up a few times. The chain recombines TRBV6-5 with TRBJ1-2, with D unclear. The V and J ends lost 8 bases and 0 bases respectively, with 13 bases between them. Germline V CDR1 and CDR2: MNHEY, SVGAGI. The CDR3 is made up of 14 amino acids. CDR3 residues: CASGVSGTNYGYTF. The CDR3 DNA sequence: TGTGCCAGCGGAGTTTCCGGGACTAACTATGGCTACACCTTC.